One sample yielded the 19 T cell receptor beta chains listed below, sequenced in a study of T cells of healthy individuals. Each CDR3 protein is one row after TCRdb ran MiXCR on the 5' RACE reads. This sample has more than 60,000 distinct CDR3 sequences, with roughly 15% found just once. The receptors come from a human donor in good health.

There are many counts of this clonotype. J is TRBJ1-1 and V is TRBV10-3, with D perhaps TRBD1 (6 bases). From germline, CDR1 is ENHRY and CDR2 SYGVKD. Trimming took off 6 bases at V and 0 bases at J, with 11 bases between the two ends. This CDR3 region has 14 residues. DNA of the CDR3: TGTGCCATCAGCTCCGGGACAATGAACACTGAAGCTTTCTTT. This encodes CAISSGTMNTEAFF.

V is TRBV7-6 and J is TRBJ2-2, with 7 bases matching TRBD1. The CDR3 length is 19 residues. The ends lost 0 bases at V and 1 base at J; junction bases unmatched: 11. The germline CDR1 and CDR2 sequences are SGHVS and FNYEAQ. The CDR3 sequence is CASSLARPFGTENTGELFF. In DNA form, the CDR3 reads TGTGCCAGCAGCTTAGCTAGACCTTTCGGGACAGAGAACACCGGGGAGCTGTTTTTT.

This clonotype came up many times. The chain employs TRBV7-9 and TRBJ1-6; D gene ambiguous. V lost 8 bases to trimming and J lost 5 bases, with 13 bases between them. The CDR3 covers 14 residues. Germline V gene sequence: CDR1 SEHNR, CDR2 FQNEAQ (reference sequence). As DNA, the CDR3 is TGTGCCAGCGCTAGAACCGGGGATAATTCACCCCTCCACTTT. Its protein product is CASARTGDNSPLHF.

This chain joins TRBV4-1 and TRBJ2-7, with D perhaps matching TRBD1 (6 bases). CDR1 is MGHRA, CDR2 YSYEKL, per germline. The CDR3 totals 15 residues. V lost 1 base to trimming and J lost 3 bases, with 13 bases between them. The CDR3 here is CASSQVTGRGYEQYF. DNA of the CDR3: TGCGCCAGCAGCCAAGTGACAGGCCGAGGCTACGAGCAGTACTTC.

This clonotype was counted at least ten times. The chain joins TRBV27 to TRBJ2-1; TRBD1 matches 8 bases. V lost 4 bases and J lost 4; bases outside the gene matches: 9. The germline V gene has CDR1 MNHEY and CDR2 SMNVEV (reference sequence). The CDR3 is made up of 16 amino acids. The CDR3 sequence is CASSSLDRVAYNEQFF. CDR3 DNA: TGTGCCAGCAGTTCGCTGGACAGGGTGGCATACAATGAGCAGTTCTTC.

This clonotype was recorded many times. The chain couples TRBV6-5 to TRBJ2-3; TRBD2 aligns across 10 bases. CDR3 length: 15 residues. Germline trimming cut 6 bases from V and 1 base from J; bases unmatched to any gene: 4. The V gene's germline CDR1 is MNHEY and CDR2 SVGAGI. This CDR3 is CASRPLAGGTDTQYF. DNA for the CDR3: TGTGCCAGCAGACCCCTAGCGGGGGGCACAGATACGCAGTATTTT.

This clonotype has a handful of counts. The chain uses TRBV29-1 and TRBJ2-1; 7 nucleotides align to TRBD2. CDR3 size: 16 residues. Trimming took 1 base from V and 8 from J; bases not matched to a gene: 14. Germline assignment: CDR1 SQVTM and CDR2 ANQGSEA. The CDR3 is CSVEGARGGRTDEQFF. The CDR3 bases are TGCAGCGTTGAAGGAGCTCGGGGCGGGAGAACTGATGAGCAGTTCTTC.

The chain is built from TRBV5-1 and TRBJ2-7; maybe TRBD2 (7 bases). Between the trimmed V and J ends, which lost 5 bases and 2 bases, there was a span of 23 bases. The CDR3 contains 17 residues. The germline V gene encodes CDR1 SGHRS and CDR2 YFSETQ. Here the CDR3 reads CASSLVGGGAPPYEQYF. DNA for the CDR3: TGCGCCAGCAGTCTGGTTGGGGGGGGCGCTCCACCCTACGAGCAGTACTTC. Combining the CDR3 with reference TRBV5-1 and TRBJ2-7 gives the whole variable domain KAGVTQTPRYLIKTRGQQVTLSCSPISGHRSVSWYQQTPGQGLQFLFEYFSETQRNKGNFPGRFSGRQFSNSRSEMNVSTLELGDSALYLCASSLVGGGAPPYEQYFGPGTRLTVT.

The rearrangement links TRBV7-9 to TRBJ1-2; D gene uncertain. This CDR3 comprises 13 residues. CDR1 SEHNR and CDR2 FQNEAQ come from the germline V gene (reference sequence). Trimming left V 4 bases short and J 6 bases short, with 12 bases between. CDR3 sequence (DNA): TGTGCCAGCAGCTCGGCGGGGAGGGATGGCTACACCTTC. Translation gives CASSSAGRDGYTF.

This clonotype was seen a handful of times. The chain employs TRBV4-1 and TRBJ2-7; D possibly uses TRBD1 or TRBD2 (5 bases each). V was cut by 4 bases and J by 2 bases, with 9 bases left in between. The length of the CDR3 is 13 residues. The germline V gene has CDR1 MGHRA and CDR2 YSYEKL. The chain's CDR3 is CASSRDGPYEQYF. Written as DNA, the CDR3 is TGCGCCAGCAGCCGGGACGGACCCTACGAGCAGTACTTC.

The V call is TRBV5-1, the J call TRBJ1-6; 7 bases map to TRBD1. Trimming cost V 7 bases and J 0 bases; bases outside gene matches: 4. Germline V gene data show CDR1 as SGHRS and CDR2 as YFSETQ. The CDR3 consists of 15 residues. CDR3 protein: CASRDSGSYNSPLHF. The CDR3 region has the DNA TGCGCCAGCCGGGACAGCGGCTCCTATAATTCACCCCTCCACTTT.

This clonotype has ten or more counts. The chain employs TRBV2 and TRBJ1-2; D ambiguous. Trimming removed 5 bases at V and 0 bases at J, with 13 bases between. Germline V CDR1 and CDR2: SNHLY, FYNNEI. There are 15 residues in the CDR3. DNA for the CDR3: TGTGCCAGCAGTCCTCAACTTACAGCTAACTATGGCTACACCTTC. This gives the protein CASSPQLTANYGYTF. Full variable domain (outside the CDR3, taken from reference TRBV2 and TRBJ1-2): EPEVTQTPSHQVTQMGQEVILRCVPISNHLYFYWYRQILGQKVEFLVSFYNNEISEKSEIFDDQFSVERPDGSNFTLKIRSTKLEDSAMYFCASSPQLTANYGYTFGSGTRLTVV.

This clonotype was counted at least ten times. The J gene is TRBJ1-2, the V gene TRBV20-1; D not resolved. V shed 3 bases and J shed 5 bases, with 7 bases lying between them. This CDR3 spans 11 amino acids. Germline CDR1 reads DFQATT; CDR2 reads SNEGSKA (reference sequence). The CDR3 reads CSASHGYGYTF. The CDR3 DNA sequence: TGCAGTGCTAGTCACGGATATGGCTACACCTTC.

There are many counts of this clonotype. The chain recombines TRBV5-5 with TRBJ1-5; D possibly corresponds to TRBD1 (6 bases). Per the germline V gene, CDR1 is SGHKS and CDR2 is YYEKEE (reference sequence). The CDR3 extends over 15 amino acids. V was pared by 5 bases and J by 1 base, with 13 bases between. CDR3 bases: TGTGCCAGCAGGGAGGGGGGACAAAGCAATCAGCCCCAGCATTTT. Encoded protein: CASREGGQSNQPQHF.

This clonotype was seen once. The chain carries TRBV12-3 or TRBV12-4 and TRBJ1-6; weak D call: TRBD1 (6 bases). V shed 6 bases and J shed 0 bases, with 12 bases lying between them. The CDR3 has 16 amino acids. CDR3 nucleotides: TGTGCCAGCAGAGGGGGGGGCACCTCCTATAATTCACCCCTCCACTTT. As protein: CASRGGGTSYNSPLHF.

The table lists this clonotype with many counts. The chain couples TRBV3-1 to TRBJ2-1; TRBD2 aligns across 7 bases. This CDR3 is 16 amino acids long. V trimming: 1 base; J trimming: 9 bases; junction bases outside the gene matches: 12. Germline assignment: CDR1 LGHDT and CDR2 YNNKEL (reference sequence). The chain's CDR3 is CASSQATRVAGGEQFF. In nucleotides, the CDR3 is TGTGCCAGCAGCCAAGCCACTCGGGTAGCGGGCGGTGAGCAGTTCTTC.

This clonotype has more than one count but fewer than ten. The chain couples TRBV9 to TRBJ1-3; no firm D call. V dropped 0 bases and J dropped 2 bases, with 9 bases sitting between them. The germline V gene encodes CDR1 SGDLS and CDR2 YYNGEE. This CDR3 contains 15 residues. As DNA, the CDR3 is TGTGCCAGCAGCGTAGCCACAAACCCTGGAAACACCATATATTTT. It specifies CASSVATNPGNTIYF.

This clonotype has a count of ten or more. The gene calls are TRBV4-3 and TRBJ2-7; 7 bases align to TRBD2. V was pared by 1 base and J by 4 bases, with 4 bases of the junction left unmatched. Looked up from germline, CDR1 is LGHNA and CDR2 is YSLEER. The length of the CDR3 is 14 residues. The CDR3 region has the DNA TGCGCCAGCAGCCAAGGGCGGGAGCCGTACGAGCAGTACTTC. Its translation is CASSQGREPYEQYF.

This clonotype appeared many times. For the CDR3, the DNA is TGTGCCAGCAGTGAAATGGGGTCCGGGACAAGGGTTCAGTACTTC. This gives the protein CASSEMGSGTRVQYF. The J gene is TRBJ2-4, the V gene TRBV6-1; TRBD1 is a possible D gene (6 bases). The CDR3 runs 15 residues. Trimming took off 2 bases at V and 11 bases at J, with 19 bases between the two ends. Germline V CDR1 and CDR2: MNHNS, SASEGT.